One TCR beta chain is described in this entry. Germline is not matched at one junction end, which may reflect a read error. The germline CDR1 and CDR2 sequences are MDHEN and SYDVKM. This CDR3 has 13 amino acids. The data stem from a study of blood T cell repertoires in COVID-19. Overall study context: PBMCs, B-cell-depleted T cells, or T cells provided the cDNA or gDNA that made up the material.

TCRdb's table, derived via immunoSEQ multiplex PCR, lists solely in-frame clones and lacks some. Of about 180,000 clones in the sample, more than 75% were seen once. This TCR derives from a person between 65 and 79 years old with COVID-19, enrolled during active disease. The V gene is TRBV28, the J gene TRBJ2-4, with 8 positions matching TRBD1. Material for sequencing was peripheral blood. The CDR3 protein is CASSNTRQGTLNF. CDR3 nucleotide sequence: TGTGCCAGCAGCAACACCCGACAGGGGACGTTGAACTTC.